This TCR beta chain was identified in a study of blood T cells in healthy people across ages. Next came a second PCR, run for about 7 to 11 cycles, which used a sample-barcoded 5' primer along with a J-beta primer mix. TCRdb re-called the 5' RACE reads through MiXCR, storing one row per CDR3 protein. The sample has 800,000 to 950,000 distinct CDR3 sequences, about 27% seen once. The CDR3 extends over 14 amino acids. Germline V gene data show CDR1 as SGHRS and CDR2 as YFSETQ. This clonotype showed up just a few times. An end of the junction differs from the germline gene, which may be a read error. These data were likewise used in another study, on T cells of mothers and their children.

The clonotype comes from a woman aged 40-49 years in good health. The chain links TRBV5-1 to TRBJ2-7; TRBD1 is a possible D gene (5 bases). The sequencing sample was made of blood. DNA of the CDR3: TGCGCCAGCAGCCCCAGACAGCTTACCTACGGGCAGTACTTC. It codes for CASSPRQLTYGQYF.